The T cell receptor beta chain described here comes from a study of identical twins' blood T cells. Study-level information: Roughly 6 alpha and roughly 6 beta libraries together yielded 50 million to 65 million reads. Study results and limitations: Twin similarity might stem from environmental factors, not only genetics. Top TCRbeta clonotypes were shared more with twin than unrelated donors.

This clonotype was observed a handful of times. Its specificity is not known. CDR3 length: 14 amino acids. Germline V gene lookup returns CDR1 SQVTM and CDR2 ANQGSEA. V lost 2 bases to trimming and J lost 2 bases, with 11 bases between them. Sample barcodes were added at both library ends during cDNA synthesis. TCRdb fed the 5' RACE reads into MiXCR, producing one record per CDR3 protein. The sample has 350,000 to 450,000 distinct CDR3 sequences, 25% to 35% seen once. Input material: PBMCs. This receptor was identified in a woman aged 18 to 55 in good health. V gene TRBV29-1 combines with J gene TRBJ2-3; TRBD2 might be the D (5 bases). The CDR3 sequence is CSVEMVASTDTQYF. In DNA, the CDR3 is TGCAGCGTTGAAATGGTAGCGTCCACAGATACGCAGTATTTT.